A single count supports the clone carrying this T cell receptor beta chain. The sample belongs to a study of T cell changes during pregnancy in multiple sclerosis. CDR1 and CDR2 (germline): LNHDA, SQIVND (reference sequence). The CDR3 has 14 amino acids. The V segment lost 5 bases and the J segment 0 bases; nucleotides outside the gene matches: 2. Using immunoSEQ multiplex PCR, the repertoire was profiled, and TCRdb retains in-frame clones only, with some absent. Of about 40,000 clones listed, approximately 90% were seen once; the top ten hold about 1.5%. Sequenced: PBMCs (not recorded whether the cells were cultured). The sequence was collected from a female donor with multiple sclerosis, enrolled in a pregnancy study. The gene calls are TRBV19 and TRBJ2-3; 7 bases line up with TRBD2. The CDR3 sequence: CASSQRESTDTQYF. The CDR3, as DNA: TGTGCCAGTAGTCAGCGGGAAAGCACAGATACGCAGTATTTT.